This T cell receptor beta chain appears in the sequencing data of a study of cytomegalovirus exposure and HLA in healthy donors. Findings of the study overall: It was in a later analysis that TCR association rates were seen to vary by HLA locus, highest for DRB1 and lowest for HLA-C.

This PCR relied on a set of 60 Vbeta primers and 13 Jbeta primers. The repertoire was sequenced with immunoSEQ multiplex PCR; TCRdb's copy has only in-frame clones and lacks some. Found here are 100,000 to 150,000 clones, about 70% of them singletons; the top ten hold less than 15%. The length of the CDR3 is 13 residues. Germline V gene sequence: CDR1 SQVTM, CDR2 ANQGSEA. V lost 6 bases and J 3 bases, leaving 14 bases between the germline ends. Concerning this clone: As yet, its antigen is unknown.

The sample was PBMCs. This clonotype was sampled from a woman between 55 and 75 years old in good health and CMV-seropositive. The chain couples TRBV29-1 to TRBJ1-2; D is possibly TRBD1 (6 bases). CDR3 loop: CSVDRDMDYGYTF. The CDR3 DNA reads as TGCAGCGTGGACCGGGACATGGACTATGGCTACACCTTC.